The 21 T cell receptor beta chains reported below all come from one sample, sequenced in a study of brain metastases from non-small cell lung cancer. TCRdb's table, derived via immunoSEQ multiplex PCR, lists solely in-frame clones and lacks some. The repertoire holds some 1,200 clones, about 83% seen once, with 12% in the top ten. The sequenced sample was tissue from a brain metastasis. The receptors come from a donor over 35 with non-small cell lung cancer.

The V and J genes are TRBV7-9 and TRBJ1-4; 8 nucleotides line up with TRBD1. V lost 5 bases to trimming and J lost 0 bases; unmatched junction nucleotides: 11. The CDR3 is 18 residues long. Germline V gene sequence: CDR1 SEHNR, CDR2 FQNEAQ (reference sequence). The CDR3 DNA sequence: TGTGCCAGCAGCCCGTGGACAGGGAGACTTCCAACTAATGAAAAACTGTTTTTT. This codes for CASSPWTGRLPTNEKLFF.

For this clone: With a much larger clone just one base away, this may be a read error. The chain couples TRBV19 to TRBJ2-1; maybe TRBD2 (5 bases). This CDR3 region has 15 residues. V was trimmed by 3 bases and J by 3 bases, leaving 12 bases between them. CDR1 and CDR2 (germline): LNHDA, SQIVND (reference sequence). The CDR3 DNA follows: TGTGCCAGTAGTATGACTAACGGGGACTACAATGAGCAGTTCTTC. Protein: CASSMTNGDYNEQFF.

The chain has TRBV27 and TRBJ1-3; D gene ambiguous. Looked up from germline, CDR1 is MNHEY and CDR2 is SMNVEV (reference sequence). The CDR3 is made up of 14 amino acids. Trimming stripped 3 bases from V and 3 bases from J, with 9 bases between. CDR3 nucleotides: TGTGCCAGCAGTTTGCGAGGGTTTGGAAACACCATATATTTT. This encodes CASSLRGFGNTIYF.

The V gene is TRBV12-5, the J gene TRBJ1-3; D is ambiguous. Trimming removed 6 bases at V and 0 bases at J, with 9 bases between. The germline CDR1 and CDR2 sequences are LGHNT and FRNRAP. The CDR3 runs 14 residues. CDR3 nucleotides: TGTGCTAGTGGCATGGACGGCTCTGGAAACACCATATATTTT. Translation gives CASGMDGSGNTIYF.

This clone was picked up a small number of times. The V call is TRBV19, the J call TRBJ2-5; 10 bases fit TRBD2. The ends lost 5 bases at V and 5 bases at J; junction bases unmatched: 14. Germline V gene sequence: CDR1 LNHDA, CDR2 SQIVND (reference sequence). The CDR3 is made up of 17 amino acids. CDR3 sequence (DNA): TGTGCCAGTAGTCGGGGAGCGGGGGGGCTTGAGGTGGAGACCCAGTACTTC. It encodes CASSRGAGGLEVETQYF.

This chain joins TRBV5-1 and TRBJ2-7; D is tentatively TRBD1 or TRBD2 (5 bases each). Trimming cost V 3 bases and J 4 bases, with 23 bases left between them. This CDR3 is 17 amino acids long. Germline CDR1 is SGHRS and CDR2 is YFSETQ. CDR3 DNA sequence: TGCGCCAGCAGCTGGACGTCCGGGACGGAGGACGTTTACGAGCAGTACTTC. This codes for CASSWTSGTEDVYEQYF. Full variable domain (missing parts from reference TRBV5-1 and TRBJ2-7): KAGVTQTPRYLIKTRGQQVTLSCSPISGHRSVSWYQQTPGQGLQFLFEYFSETQRNKGNFPGRFSGRQFSNSRSEMNVSTLELGDSALYLCASSWTSGTEDVYEQYFGPGTRLTVT.

Only a few counts were recorded for this clone. The chain uses TRBV7-6 and TRBJ1-1; 7 bases agree with TRBD1. Trimming took 1 base from V and 0 from J; bases not matched to a gene: 11. CDR3 length equals 18 residues. Germline V CDR1 and CDR2: SGHVS, FNYEAQ. The CDR3 nucleotides read TGTGCCAGCAGCTTAGGAGGGGGCTGGGGTTTCATGAACACTGAAGCTTTCTTT. It translates to CASSLGGGWGFMNTEAFF.

This CDR3 is CASSSGQGLQETQYF. As DNA, the CDR3 is TGTGCCAGCAGTTCGGGACAGGGGCTCCAAGAGACCCAGTACTTC. This chain uses TRBV28 with TRBJ2-5, with TRBD1 identical over 10 bases. Germline V gives CDR1 MDHEN, CDR2 SYDVKM. V dropped 4 bases and J dropped 1; count of bases not matched to a gene: 3. The CDR3 totals 15 residues. Supplemented by reference TRBV28 and TRBJ2-5, the full variable domain reads DVKVTQSSRYLVKRTGEKVFLECVQDMDHENMFWYRQDPGLGLRLIYFSYDVKMKEKGDIPEGYSVSREKKERFSLILESASTNQTSMYLCASSSGQGLQETQYFGPGTRLLVL.

The chain recombines TRBV5-6 with TRBJ1-1; maybe TRBD1 (6 bases). The CDR3 runs to 14 residues. The germline gives CDR1 SGHDT, CDR2 YYEEEE. V was clipped by 7 bases and J by 5 bases, with 18 bases between them. The CDR3 bases are TGTGCCAGCTCCGTCCTCGGCAGGGGAACTGAAGCTTTCTTT. Its translation: CASSVLGRGTEAFF.

The V call is TRBV29-1, the J call TRBJ2-5; D is uncertain. The CDR3 has 12 amino acids. CDR1 is SQVTM, CDR2 ANQGSEA, per germline. The germline V and J ends were trimmed by 5 bases and 1 base, with 8 bases remaining between them. This CDR3 is CSVNPTQETQYF. The DNA for the CDR3 is TGCAGCGTTAACCCAACCCAAGAGACCCAGTACTTC.

The chain is built from TRBV3-1 (or the pseudogene TRBV3-2) and TRBJ1-1, with D possibly matching TRBD1 (5 bases). CDR1 and CDR2 (germline): LGHDT, YNNKEL (reference sequence). The CDR3 is 12 residues long. The V end was cut by 6 bases, the J end by 5 bases, with 10 bases between. The CDR3 nucleotides read TGTGCCAGCAGGACGAGGGGTACTGAAGCTTTCTTT. Residues: CASRTRGTEAFF.

The count of this clone is one. This chain connects TRBV30 to TRBJ1-2; D uncertain. The CDR3 extends over 10 amino acids. Germline V gene lookup returns CDR1 GTSNPN and CDR2 SVGIG (reference sequence). Deletions cut 5 bases from V and 4 bases from J, with 5 bases between. CDR3 DNA: TGTGCCTGGTTCTCCTATGGCTACACCTTC. Protein: CAWFSYGYTF.

The chain links TRBV28 to TRBJ1-1, with D unclear. The V end was cut by 1 base, the J end by 3 bases, with 9 bases between. The germline gives CDR1 MDHEN, CDR2 SYDVKM. This CDR3 is 14 amino acids long. DNA for the CDR3: TGTGCCAGCAGTTTATACCGAGGTGACACTGAAGCTTTCTTT. Its translation: CASSLYRGDTEAFF.

In the case of this clone: Being one base from a much bigger clone, this may be a read error. This sequence joins TRBV6-5 and TRBJ2-3, with a tentative D call TRBD2 (6 bases). The CDR3 spans 15 residues. The V end was cut by 5 bases, the J end by 0 bases, with 12 bases between. CDR1 is MNHEY and CDR2 is SVGAGI in the germline V gene. The CDR3 DNA reads TGTGCCAGCAGTAATTGGGCGGGGAGCACAGATACGCAGTATTTT. Translation gives CASSNWAGSTDTQYF.

The genes are TRBV5-1 and TRBJ2-5, with a possible D match to TRBD1 (6 bases). The CDR3 sequence is 14 residues long. Trimming cost V 4 bases and J 2 bases, with 12 bases left between them. Germline V gene sequence: CDR1 SGHRS, CDR2 YFSETQ. CDR3 DNA: TGCGCCAGCAGCCCCACAGGGAATCAAGAGACCCAGTACTTC. This encodes CASSPTGNQETQYF. The whole variable domain, filled in from reference TRBV5-1 and TRBJ2-5, reads KAGVTQTPRYLIKTRGQQVTLSCSPISGHRSVSWYQQTPGQGLQFLFEYFSETQRNKGNFPGRFSGRQFSNSRSEMNVSTLELGDSALYLCASSPTGNQETQYFGPGTRLLVL.

The chain is built from TRBV5-1 and TRBJ2-1, with D hard to call. This CDR3 is built from 16 residues. Between the trimmed V and J ends, which lost 0 bases and 4 bases, there was a span of 14 bases. Germline V CDR1 and CDR2: SGHRS, YFSETQ. The chain's CDR3 is CASSLEASLRYNEQFF. The DNA for the CDR3 is TGCGCCAGCAGCTTGGAAGCGAGTCTCCGTTACAATGAGCAGTTCTTC.

V gene TRBV4-1 combines with J gene TRBJ2-2, with TRBD2 identical over 8 bases. J was trimmed by 2 bases and V by 4 bases; bases with no gene match: 9. The CDR3 loop spans 17 amino acids. Germline CDR1 reads MGHRA; CDR2 reads YSYEKL. The CDR3 loop is CASSPFQSGRNTGELFF. CDR3 in DNA: TGCGCCAGCAGCCCATTTCAGAGCGGGAGAAACACCGGGGAGCTGTTTTTT.

The chain has TRBV3-1 (or the pseudogene TRBV3-2) and TRBJ1-1, with D perhaps TRBD1 (5 bases). This CDR3 region has 22 residues. Trimming removed 2 bases at V and 4 bases at J, with 35 bases between. Germline V gene lookup returns CDR1 LGHDT and CDR2 YNNKEL (reference sequence). The CDR3 here is CASSQSLKNDYKPGPPRTEAFF. CDR3 nucleotides: TGTGCCAGCAGCCAAAGTCTCAAAAACGACTACAAACCAGGGCCTCCTCGCACTGAAGCTTTCTTT.

The chain employs TRBV30 and TRBJ1-2; no reliable D call. The CDR3 contains 14 residues. Germline lookup yields CDR1 GTSNPN and CDR2 SVGIG (reference sequence). The V and J ends lost 3 bases and 0 bases respectively, with 11 bases between them. CDR3 residues: CAWSKAGANYGYTF. Written as DNA, the CDR3 is TGTGCCTGGAGCAAGGCAGGAGCTAACTATGGCTACACCTTC.

The chain has TRBV5-1 and TRBJ2-1; 11 bases map to TRBD2. The CDR3 sequence is 16 residues long. Trimming took 0 bases from V and 5 from J; bases not matched to a gene: 4. Looked up from germline, CDR1 is SGHRS and CDR2 is YFSETQ. The CDR3 is CASSLGPSGGNNEQFF. The CDR3 bases are TGCGCCAGCAGCTTGGGGCCTAGCGGGGGGAACAATGAGCAGTTCTTC.

V usage is TRBV6-4 and J usage is TRBJ1-5, with D perhaps matching TRBD1 (5 bases). V was shortened by 10 bases and J by 5 bases, with 15 bases between the two germline ends. This CDR3 contains 13 residues. The germline CDR1 and CDR2 sequences are MRHNA and SNTAGT. CDR3 protein: CAIFRDPYQPQHF. In nucleotides, the CDR3 is TGTGCCATCTTCCGGGACCCCTATCAGCCCCAGCATTTT.